These 29 T cell receptor beta chains were all obtained from the same sample, sequenced in a study of T cell changes during pregnancy in multiple sclerosis. Using immunoSEQ multiplex PCR, the repertoire was profiled, and TCRdb retains in-frame clones only, with some absent. The sample gives more than 90,000 clones, about 90% of which show up once; over 2.5% is in the top ten. The sequenced sample was peripheral blood, obtained in the second trimester of pregnancy. The receptors stem from a female donor with multiple sclerosis, enrolled in a pregnancy study.

Points on this clone: Other DNA sequences in this specimen translate into the identical CDR3. The chain uses TRBV5-1 and TRBJ2-2, with D possibly TRBD2 on 6 matching bases. The V end was cut by 2 bases, the J end by 4 bases, with 12 bases between. This CDR3 comprises 15 residues. Germline loops: CDR1 SGHRS, CDR2 YFSETQ. CDR3 sequence (DNA): TGCGCCAGCAGCTTAGGGCAGGGAGGCACCGGGGAGCTGTTTTTT. The encoded protein is CASSLGQGGTGELFF.

Written as DNA, the CDR3 is TGTGCCAGCAGCTTAGAATGGACAGGGGAGTTCTTC. Amino acid sequence: CASSLEWTGEFF. The rearrangement links TRBV7-9 to TRBJ2-1, with 9 nucleotides matching TRBD1. V lost 1 base and J lost 14; bases outside the gene matches: 3. Germline V gene lookup returns CDR1 SEHNR and CDR2 FQNEAQ (reference sequence). The CDR3 consists of 12 residues. The variable domain in full, completed from reference TRBV7-9 and TRBJ2-1, reads DTGVSQNPRHKITKRGQNVTFRCDPISEHNRLYWYRQTLGQGPEFLTYFQNEAQLEKSRLLSDRFSAERPKGSFSTLEIQRTEQGDSAMYLCASSLEWTGEFFGPGTRLTVL.

This chain joins TRBV28 and TRBJ2-3; no clear D gene. Germline-derived CDR1 and CDR2 are MDHEN and SYDVKM. This CDR3 is 14 amino acids long. The V gene lost 3 bases and the J gene lost 4 bases, with 11 bases spanning the gap. The CDR3 nucleotides are TGTGCCAGCAGTTTTGGAGTTTATTCAGATACGCAGTATTTT. Its translation: CASSFGVYSDTQYF.

V and J are TRBV27 and TRBJ2-1, with 8 bases fitting TRBD1. Losses at the gene ends were 5 bases for V and 4 bases for J; bases not matched to a gene: 7. This CDR3 spans 15 amino acids. Germline V gene sequence: CDR1 MNHEY, CDR2 SMNVEV (reference sequence). CDR3 nucleotide sequence: TGTGCCAGCAGTCGAGGGACAGGCCTGTACAATGAGCAGTTCTTC. Protein product: CASSRGTGLYNEQFF.

The J gene is TRBJ1-2, the V gene TRBV6-5; D unclear. Germline V gene sequence: CDR1 MNHEY, CDR2 SVGAGI. The CDR3 consists of 14 residues. The ends were cut back, 0 bases at V and 6 bases at J, with 11 bases in the middle. The CDR3 sequence: CASSYSPRGNGYTF. The CDR3 nucleotides are TGTGCCAGCAGTTACTCGCCACGGGGAAATGGCTACACCTTC.

In this sample, this clone turned up a few times. This sequence joins TRBV11-2 and TRBJ1-4; TRBD1 aligns across 7 bases. V lost 5 bases, J lost 1 base, and 4 bases stayed unmatched. CDR3 length equals 15 residues. The germline V gene encodes CDR1 SGHAT and CDR2 FQNNGV. CDR3 residues: CASSERGLTNEKLFF. As DNA, the CDR3 is TGTGCCAGCAGCGAGAGGGGGCTAACTAATGAAAAACTGTTTTTT.

The chain combines TRBV2 with TRBJ1-2; D gene unclear. Trimming removed 6 bases at V and 1 base at J, with 12 bases between. The germline CDR1 and CDR2 sequences are SNHLY and FYNNEI. The CDR3 runs to 14 residues. Here the CDR3 DNA reads TGTGCCAGCAGCAGGACTCCTGATAACTATGGCTACACCTTC. As protein: CASSRTPDNYGYTF.

The genes are TRBV6-4 and TRBJ2-2; the D gene is possibly TRBD1 (5 bases). Between the trimmed V and J ends, which lost 6 bases and 6 bases, there was a span of 11 bases. Germline V CDR1 and CDR2: MRHNA, SNTAGT. The CDR3 is made up of 13 amino acids. The CDR3 DNA is TGTGCCAGCAGACCAGGGCCCGCCGGGGAGCTGTTTTTT. The encoded protein is CASRPGPAGELFF.

This clone appeared a single time. The V and J genes are TRBV9 and TRBJ2-2, with TRBD1 as a possible D gene (6 bases). Germline CDR1 is SGDLS and CDR2 is YYNGEE. V lost 0 bases to trimming and J lost 2 bases, with 11 bases between them. CDR3 length equals 16 residues. CDR3 protein: CASSVGYRVNTGELFF. The CDR3 nucleotides are TGTGCCAGCAGCGTAGGGTACAGGGTAAACACCGGGGAGCTGTTTTTT.

This sequence joins TRBV19 and TRBJ2-1; 11 bases are shared with TRBD2. Losses at the gene ends were 5 bases for V and 7 bases for J; bases not matched to a gene: 7. The germline gives CDR1 LNHDA, CDR2 SQIVND (reference sequence). The CDR3 spans 15 residues. The CDR3: CASSPPSGRRNEQFF. The CDR3 DNA follows: TGTGCCAGTAGTCCCCCTAGCGGGAGGAGGAATGAGCAGTTCTTC.

J is TRBJ2-5 and V is TRBV5-1; TRBD1 matches at 7 bases. V was pared by 4 bases and J by 5 bases, with 14 bases of the junction left unmatched. The germline CDR1 and CDR2 sequences are SGHRS and YFSETQ. The CDR3 spans 16 residues. For the CDR3, the DNA is TGCGCCAGCAGCCGGACCCCACAGGGGTCGTCGGAGACCCAGTACTTC. Translation: CASSRTPQGSSETQYF.

Details on this clone: In the same sample, other DNA sequences code for this CDR3. The chain couples TRBV6-5 to TRBJ2-7, with unresolved D. V dropped 2 bases and J dropped 1 base, with 6 bases sitting between them. Germline V CDR1 and CDR2: MNHEY, SVGAGI. There are 13 residues in the CDR3. CDR3 region: CASSYGPSYEQYF. CDR3 sequence (DNA): TGTGCCAGCAGTTACGGCCCGTCCTACGAGCAGTACTTC.

This sequence joins TRBV6-5 and TRBJ2-1; 10 nucleotides match TRBD2. V lost 5 bases and J lost 8; bases outside the gene matches: 9. Germline V gene data show CDR1 as MNHEY and CDR2 as SVGAGI. This CDR3 comprises 15 residues. In nucleotides, the CDR3 is TGTGCCAGCAGTACCCCTAGCGGGAGCGCGGATGAGCAGTTCTTC. Translation gives CASSTPSGSADEQFF.

The rearrangement joins TRBV4-1 to TRBJ1-4; D uncertain. V lost 0 bases and J 0 bases, leaving 17 bases between the germline ends. The CDR3 sequence is 19 residues long. Per germline, CDR1 MGHRA and CDR2 YSYEKL. The CDR3 spells CASSQDLASSPATNEKLFF. The CDR3 DNA reads as TGCGCCAGCAGCCAAGATCTTGCGTCATCCCCCGCAACTAATGAAAAACTGTTTTTT.

This clone came up a few times. The chain recombines TRBV14 with TRBJ2-7, with D hard to call. The CDR3 consists of 11 residues. The V end lost 0 bases, the J end lost 7 bases, and 4 bases lay between the germline ends. The germline V gene has CDR1 SGHDN and CDR2 FVKESK. CDR3 sequence: CASSQELEQYF. In DNA, the CDR3 is TGTGCCAGCAGCCAAGAATTAGAGCAGTACTTC.

The chain couples TRBV2 to TRBJ2-2; 11 nucleotides match TRBD2. The CDR3 is 15 amino acids. Losses at the gene ends were 3 bases for V and 6 bases for J; bases not matched to a gene: 3. The V gene's germline CDR1 is SNHLY and CDR2 FYNNEI. CDR3 DNA: TGTGCCAGCAGTGAGGGACTAGCGGTGTCCGGGGAGCTGTTTTTT. Protein: CASSEGLAVSGELFF.

The chain joins TRBV29-1 to TRBJ2-1; TRBD2 agrees at 10 bases. This CDR3 has 14 amino acids. V was clipped by 6 bases and J by 4 bases; unmatched bases: 6. In germline, CDR1 is SQVTM, CDR2 ANQGSEA. This CDR3 is CSVLIAGGYNEQFF. The CDR3 DNA is TGCAGCGTGCTCATAGCGGGAGGTTACAATGAGCAGTTCTTC.

This chain links TRBV28 with TRBJ1-1; no reliable D call. Germline-derived CDR1 and CDR2 are MDHEN and SYDVKM. Trimming removed 4 bases at V and 7 bases at J, with 10 bases between. The CDR3 has 12 amino acids. CDR3 amino acids: CASSWYGYEAFF. CDR3 DNA: TGTGCCAGCAGTTGGTACGGGTATGAAGCTTTCTTT.

V gene TRBV30 combines with J gene TRBJ2-7; 9 bases fit TRBD2. The J segment lost 1 base and the V segment lost 0 bases, leaving 7 bases of the junction unmatched. The germline CDR1 and CDR2 sequences are GTSNPN and SVGIG (reference sequence). The CDR3 extends over 16 amino acids. The CDR3 region is CAWSVGASGMSYEQYF. CDR3 DNA: TGTGCCTGGAGTGTGGGGGCTAGCGGGATGTCCTACGAGCAGTACTTC.

The chain combines TRBV7-9 with TRBJ1-3; 11 bases line up with TRBD1. Germline CDR1 and CDR2: SEHNR and FQNEAQ (reference sequence). This CDR3 has 16 amino acids. V lost 5 bases to trimming and J lost 3 bases; unmatched junction nucleotides: 6. CDR3 in amino acids: CASSEGQGAIGNTIYF. The DNA for the CDR3 is TGTGCCAGCAGCGAAGGACAGGGGGCCATTGGAAACACCATATATTTT.

This clone appeared once. The chain employs TRBV7-8 and TRBJ2-1, with TRBD2 matching over 14 bases. The CDR3 totals 15 residues. The germline CDR1 and CDR2 sequences are SGHVS and FQNEAQ. The ends lost 5 bases at V and 7 bases at J; junction bases unmatched: 4. The CDR3 sequence: CASSLRTSGRNEQFF. CDR3 bases: TGTGCCAGCAGCCTCCGGACTAGCGGGAGGAATGAGCAGTTCTTC.

The rearrangement uses TRBV5-1 and TRBJ2-7; 12 bases match TRBD2. The CDR3 is 19 amino acids. The germline V gene has CDR1 SGHRS and CDR2 YFSETQ. V dropped 0 bases and J dropped 1; count of bases not matched to a gene: 11. CDR3 coding DNA: TGCGCCAGCAGCTTGGCCAACGGGCTAGCGGGAGGGCTGTCCTACGAGCAGTACTTC. It is translated as CASSLANGLAGGLSYEQYF.

The chain combines TRBV9 with TRBJ2-7, with 7 bases that match TRBD2. CDR3 length: 14 residues. Germline lookup yields CDR1 SGDLS and CDR2 YYNGEE. Trimming took 0 bases from V and 3 from J; bases not matched to a gene: 3. The CDR3 sequence is CASSVGWEGYEQYF. CDR3 nucleotide sequence: TGTGCCAGCAGCGTAGGTTGGGAGGGCTACGAGCAGTACTTC.

V gene TRBV27 combines with J gene TRBJ2-1; 10 nucleotides line up with TRBD1. Germline loops: CDR1 MNHEY, CDR2 SMNVEV (reference sequence). Trimming removed 6 bases from V and 4 bases from J; junction bases left unmatched: 3. The CDR3 consists of 14 residues. The CDR3 spells CASRDRGSYNEQFF. CDR3 bases: TGTGCCAGCAGGGACAGGGGGTCTTACAATGAGCAGTTCTTC.

The chain employs TRBV19 and TRBJ2-7; possibly TRBD1 for D (6 bases). This CDR3 is built from 12 residues. Trimming removed 3 bases from V and 3 bases from J, with 6 bases in between. In germline, CDR1 is LNHDA, CDR2 SQIVND (reference sequence). For the CDR3, the DNA is TGTGCCAGTAGTATGACAGGCTACGAGCAGTACTTC. Translated: CASSMTGYEQYF.

V gene TRBV6-5 combines with J gene TRBJ1-3; 10 positions match TRBD1. CDR1 and CDR2 from the germline V gene are MNHEY and SVGAGI. The CDR3 contains 15 residues. The trim removed 5 bases at V and 2 bases at J, leaving 3 bases unmatched. CDR3 DNA sequence: TGTGCCAGCAGTAAAGGGACAGGGGCTGGAAACACCATATATTTT. Translation: CASSKGTGAGNTIYF.

This chain connects TRBV5-6 to TRBJ2-7; 13 bases agree with TRBD2. Germline CDR1 SGHDT, CDR2 YYEEEE. The length of the CDR3 is 17 residues. J was trimmed by 2 bases and V by 4 bases; bases with no gene match: 9. The DNA for the CDR3 is TGTGCCAGCAGCGGCGGACTAGCGGGAGACCTTCCCTACGAGCAGTACTTC. Protein sequence: CASSGGLAGDLPYEQYF.

This chain joins TRBV6-5 and TRBJ2-7; D is undetermined. The CDR3 loop spans 13 amino acids. V was pared by 7 bases and J by 0 bases, with 10 bases between. Germline CDR1 is MNHEY and CDR2 is SVGAGI. CDR3 nucleotide sequence: TGTGCCAGCAAGCGAGGCATCTCCTACGAGCAGTACTTC. Translated: CASKRGISYEQYF.

V gene TRBV6-5 combines with J gene TRBJ2-5; 9 bases line up with TRBD2. Germline CDR1 is MNHEY and CDR2 is SVGAGI. The CDR3 sequence is 15 residues long. V was clipped by 2 bases and J by 2 bases; unmatched bases: 3. Here the CDR3 reads CASSYGLAGQETQYF. DNA of the CDR3: TGTGCCAGCAGTTACGGGCTAGCGGGACAAGAGACCCAGTACTTC.